This T cell receptor (beta chain) was retrieved from a study of kidney transplant recipient with SARS-CoV-2 infection (TCRdb year 2021). Sequencing relied on an Illumina MiSeq. The peripheral T cell repertoire was profiled for human TCRbeta genes. The paper's processing steps were these. To account for variability over time, differences in clonotype abundance were tested using beta-binomial modelling. Expanded clonotypes were screened against the ImmuneCODE reference database of SARS-CoV-2-associated TCRs and mapped to viral genome regions. Additional analyses of the repertoire looked at TRBV gene usage, CDR3 length, CDR3 amino acid overlap between time points, clonotype abundance distributions and Jaccard similarity. The raw public data were reprocessed by TCRdb itself: fastp quality trimming at Q25, MiXCR clonotype calling, in-frame beta chains only. Rows are unified per CDR3 protein, each entry keeping the most common DNA and genes. The V and J calls here are based on TCRdb, not the publication. The sample profile shows some 220,000 distinct CDR3 sequences; 29% of them were found once. The top ten clonotypes cover nearly 7.5% of the sample.

According to the germline V gene, CDR1 reads MDHEN and CDR2 reads SYDVKM. The CDR3 covers 13 residues, taking in both the cysteine and the phenylalanine. Left in the record is the CDR3 DNA by itself, 39 bases read in frame from the first base. As regards this clonotype: Its antigen has not been determined. A much larger clone lies a single base off, so this may be a read error.

What this sample's time point label stands for: pre-pandemic baseline sample and day 111 after first positive SARS-CoV-2 test. The TCR was taken from a male patient aged 30 to 40 who had COVID-19 and was a kidney transplant recipient. Following a transplant, some T lymphocytes may have been derived from the graft donor. The source was a blood sample, collected at baseline and on day 111 from a kidney transplant recipient. The chain uses TRBV28 and TRBJ1-1; the D gene cannot be named for sure. The CDR3 sequence is CASRGPLGTEVFF. The DNA sequence is as follows: TGTGCCAGCAGGGGCCCTTTGGGCACTGAAGTTTTCTTT. The CDR3 plus the reference TRBV28 and TRBJ1-1 genes for the other parts give the full variable domain: DVKVTQSSRYLVKRTGEKVFLECVQDMDHENMFWYRQDPGLGLRLIYFSYDVKMKEKGDIPEGYSVSREKKERFSLILESASTNQTSMYLCASRGPLGTEVFFGQGTRLTVV.